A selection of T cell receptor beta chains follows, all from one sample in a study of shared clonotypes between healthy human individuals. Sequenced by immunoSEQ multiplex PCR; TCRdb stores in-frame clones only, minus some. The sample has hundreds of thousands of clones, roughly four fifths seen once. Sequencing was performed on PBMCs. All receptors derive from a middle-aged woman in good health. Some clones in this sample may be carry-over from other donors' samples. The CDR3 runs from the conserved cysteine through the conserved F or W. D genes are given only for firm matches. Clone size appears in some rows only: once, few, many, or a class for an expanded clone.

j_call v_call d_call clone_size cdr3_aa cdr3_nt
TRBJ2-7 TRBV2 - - CASKDVSYEQYF TGTGCCAGCAAGGACGTCTCCTACGAGCAGTACTTC
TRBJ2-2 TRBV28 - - CASSFAYGRDIVGELFF TGTGCCAGCAGTTTTGCCTACGGCAGGGATATTGTCGGGGAGCTGTTTTTT
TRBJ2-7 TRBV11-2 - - CASSPFLQSSYEQYF TGTGCCAGCAGCCCCTTTCTCCAGAGCTCCTACGAGCAGTACTTC
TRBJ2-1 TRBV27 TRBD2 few CASSRTSGVSSYNEQFF TGTGCCAGCAGTCGAACTAGCGGGGTCAGCTCCTACAATGAGCAGTTCTTC
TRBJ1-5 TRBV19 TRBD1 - CASSIAPTGINQPQHF TGTGCCAGTAGTATTGCTCCGACAGGGATCAATCAGCCCCAGCATTTT
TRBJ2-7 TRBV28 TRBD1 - CASSTGGQGAYEQYF TGTGCCAGCAGCACCGGGGGACAGGGTGCCTACGAGCAGTACTTC
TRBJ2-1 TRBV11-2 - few CASSLAGGQYNEQFF TGTGCCAGCAGCTTAGCGGGCGGACAGTACAATGAGCAGTTCTTC
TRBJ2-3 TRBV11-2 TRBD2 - CASAWTSGIPDTQYF TGTGCCAGCGCCTGGACTAGCGGGATACCAGATACGCAGTATTTT
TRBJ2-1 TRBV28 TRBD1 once CASSPTDRDAQEQFF TGTGCCAGCAGCCCCACAGACAGGGACGCCCAGGAGCAGTTCTTC
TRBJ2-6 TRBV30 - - CAWSGTGANVLTF TGTGCCTGGAGTGGAACTGGGGCCAACGTCCTGACTTTC
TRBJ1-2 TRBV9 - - CASSVGGRSYGYTF TGTGCCAGCAGCGTAGGAGGAAGATCCTATGGCTACACCTTC
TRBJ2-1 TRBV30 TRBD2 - CAWSGGLAGNSYNEQFF TGTGCATGGAGTGGGGGACTAGCGGGAAACTCCTACAATGAGCAGTTCTTC
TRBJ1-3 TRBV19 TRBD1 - CASSRDRGSGNTIYF TGTGCCAGTTCCCGGGACAGGGGGAGTGGAAACACCATATATTTT
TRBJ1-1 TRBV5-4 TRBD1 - CASSLGAGQTEAFF TGTGCCAGCAGCTTGGGGGCGGGACAGACTGAAGCTTTCTTT
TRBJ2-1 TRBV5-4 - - CASSLWRGLYNEQFF TGTGCCAGCAGCTTGTGGCGGGGGCTATACAATGAGCAGTTCTTC
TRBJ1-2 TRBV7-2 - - CASSLGGTAYGYTF TGTGCCAGCAGCTTAGGGGGGACGGCCTATGGCTACACCTTC
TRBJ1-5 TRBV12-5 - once CASDIPPGYGNQPQHF TGTGCTAGTGACATCCCCCCGGGATATGGCAATCAGCCCCAGCATTTT
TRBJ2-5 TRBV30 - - CAWLRGGPTQYF TGTGCCTGGCTTAGGGGGGGACCTACCCAGTACTTC
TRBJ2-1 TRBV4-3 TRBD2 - CASSPRLAGVNEQFF TGCGCCAGCAGCCCCCGACTAGCGGGAGTGAATGAGCAGTTCTTC
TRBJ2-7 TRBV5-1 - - CASSLMAPGVGEQYF TGCGCCAGCAGCTTGATGGCCCCGGGGGTTGGCGAGCAGTACTTC
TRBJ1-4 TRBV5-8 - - CASSLWWGPATNEKLFF TGTGCCAGCAGCTTGTGGTGGGGCCCGGCAACTAATGAAAAACTGTTTTTT
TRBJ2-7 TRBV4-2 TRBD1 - CASSQVGQGSYEQYF TGTGCCAGCAGCCAAGTGGGACAGGGCTCCTACGAGCAGTACTTC
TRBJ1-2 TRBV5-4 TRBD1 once CASSSPGTGVNYGYTF TGTGCCAGCAGCTCACCCGGGACAGGGGTCAACTATGGCTACACCTTC
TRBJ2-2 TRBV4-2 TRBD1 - CASSFGQGAVTGELFF TGTGCCAGCAGCTTTGGGCAGGGGGCAGTTACCGGGGAGCTGTTTTTT
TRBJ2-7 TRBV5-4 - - CASSSGGAGLVEQYF TGTGCCAGCAGCTCAGGGGGAGCGGGATTGGTCGAGCAGTACTTC
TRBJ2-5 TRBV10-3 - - CAISESKGSQTQYF TGTGCCATCAGTGAGTCGAAGGGTTCTCAGACCCAGTACTTC
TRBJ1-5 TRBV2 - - CASRGDGNQPQHF TGTGCCAGCCGAGGGGACGGTAATCAGCCCCAGCATTTT
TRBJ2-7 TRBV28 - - CASSLPGLVEQYF TGTGCCAGCAGTTTACCAGGGTTAGTCGAGCAGTACTTC
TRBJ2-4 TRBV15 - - CATSRDLGVSSIQYF TGTGCCACCAGCAGAGATTTGGGGGTTTCCTCCATTCAGTACTTC
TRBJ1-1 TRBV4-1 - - CASSQVGGGENTEAFF TGCGCCAGCAGCCAAGTAGGAGGTGGGGAGAACACTGAAGCTTTCTTT
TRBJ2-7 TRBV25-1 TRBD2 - CASSGGTSGWIYEQYF TGTGCCAGTTCCGGTGGGACTAGCGGGTGGATCTACGAGCAGTACTTC
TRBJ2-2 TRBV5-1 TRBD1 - CASSEGQTNTGELFF TGCGCCAGCAGCGAGGGACAGACCAACACCGGGGAGCTGTTTTTT
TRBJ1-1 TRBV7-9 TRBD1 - CASIIPGTGETEAFF TGTGCCAGCATCATCCCCGGGACAGGGGAAACTGAAGCTTTCTTT
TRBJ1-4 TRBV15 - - CATSRRQYTTGEKLFF TGTGCCACCAGCAGACGTCAATACACGACCGGTGAAAAACTGTTTTTT
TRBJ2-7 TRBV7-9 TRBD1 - CASSSMGTGDEQYF TGTGCCAGCAGCTCCATGGGAACAGGGGACGAGCAGTACTTC
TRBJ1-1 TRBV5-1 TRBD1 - CASSYRSGGDTEAFF TGCGCCAGCAGCTACCGATCAGGGGGGGACACTGAAGCTTTCTTT
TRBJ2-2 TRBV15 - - CATSRALTGELFF TGTGCCACCAGCAGAGCGCTTACCGGGGAGCTGTTTTTT
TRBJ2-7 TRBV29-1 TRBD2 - CSAGGGSYEQYF TGCAGCGCCGGGGGGGGTTCCTACGAGCAGTACTTC
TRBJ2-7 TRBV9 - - CASSVLGVPYEQYF TGTGCCAGCAGCGTACTAGGGGTGCCCTACGAGCAGTACTTC
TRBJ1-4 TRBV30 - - CAWERTTYEKLFF TGTGCCTGGGAAAGGACCACGTACGAAAAACTGTTTTTT
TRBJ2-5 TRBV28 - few CASSLLTHEPDSKETQYF TGTGCCAGCAGTTTATTAACCCATGAGCCGGATTCTAAAGAGACCCAGTACTTC
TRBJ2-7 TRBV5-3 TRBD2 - CARSFDRLAGGYFTYEQYF TGTGCCAGAAGCTTCGATCGACTAGCGGGTGGGTACTTCACCTACGAGCAGTACTTC
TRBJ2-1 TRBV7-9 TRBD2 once CASSPPVGRTSSYNEQFF TGTGCCAGCAGCCCCCCGGTGGGGCGGACTAGCTCCTACAATGAGCAGTTCTTC
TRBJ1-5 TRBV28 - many CASSPVTGRHQPQHF TGTGCCAGCAGTCCCGTGACAGGTCGGCATCAGCCCCAGCATTTT
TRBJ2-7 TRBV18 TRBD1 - CASSPLTGAEQYF TGTGCCAGCTCACCCTTGACAGGGGCCGAGCAGTACTTC
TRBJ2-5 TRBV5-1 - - CASSLEGLETQYF TGCGCCAGCAGCTTGGAGGGTCTAGAGACCCAGTACTTC
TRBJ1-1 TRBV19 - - CASSLRLGAEAFF TGTGCCAGTAGTCTCCGCCTGGGGGCTGAAGCTTTCTTT
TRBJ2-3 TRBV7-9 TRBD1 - CASSFPSTGRGPADTQYF TGTGCCAGCAGCTTCCCTAGTACAGGCAGGGGGCCGGCAGATACGCAGTATTTT
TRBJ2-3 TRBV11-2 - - CASSQRARADTDTQYF TGTGCCAGCAGCCAAAGGGCCAGGGCAGACACAGATACGCAGTATTTT